This TCR beta chain was sequenced during a study of blood T cells in healthy people across ages. At the level of the study: Per two T cells, about one barcoded beta molecule was captured through template switching.

The sample holds a few counts of this clonotype. Its antigen is unknown. Being one base from a much bigger clone, this may be a read error. Primed by a sample-barcoded 5' primer and a J-beta primer mix, a second PCR proceeded for about 7 to 11 cycles. The template-switch adaptor, which had 12 random nucleotides, put a tag on each cDNA molecule. One entry per CDR3 protein, called by TCRdb with MiXCR from the 5' RACE reads. The sample includes approximately 1.5 million distinct CDR3 sequences, roughly 30% of them seen just once. The V end was cut by 5 bases, the J end by 9 bases, with 19 bases between. The CDR3 extends over 14 amino acids. From germline, CDR1 is LGHDT and CDR2 YNNKEL (reference sequence). Overall study results and limits: A greater number of naive CD4+ cells and higher diversity distinguished long-lived donors from aged donors.

The V and J genes are TRBV3-1 and TRBJ2-5; D is perhaps TRBD1 (7 bases). The sample consisted of blood. This receptor was identified in a woman aged 25 to 45 in good health. In DNA, the CDR3 is TGTGCCAGCAGCGTGCAGGGGGGTTGGGAGGCCCAGTACTTC. Translating it yields CASSVQGGWEAQYF.